The 10 T cell receptor beta chains reported below all come from one sample, sequenced in a study of shared clonotypes between healthy human individuals. Naive CD8 cells were CD45RO-negative, positively selected for CCR7, excluding terminally differentiated effector memory CD45RA+ cells. The assay was immunoSEQ multiplex PCR, and TCRdb's table has in-frame clones only and misses some. Found here are a few million clones, around 95% of them singletons; the top ten hold about 1.7%. The sequenced sample was naive CD8+ T cells from PBMCs. The origin of the receptors is a man aged 18 to 35 in good health. Some clones in this sample may be carry-over from other donors' samples.

The chain has TRBV18 and TRBJ1-1; no definite D call. The germline V and J ends were trimmed by 2 bases and 4 bases, with 11 bases remaining between them. From germline, CDR1 is KGHSH and CDR2 LQKENI. The CDR3 runs to 14 residues. The DNA for the CDR3 is TGTGCCAGCTCACCAAGTGAGTACAGCACTGAAGCTTTCTTT. Translating gives CASSPSEYSTEAFF. Based on the CDR3 plus reference TRBV18 and TRBJ1-1, the full variable domain is NAGVMQNPRHLVRRRGQEARLRCSPMKGHSHVYWYRQLPEEGLKFMVYLQKENIIDESGMPKERFSAEFPKEGPSILRIQQVVRGDSAAYFCASSPSEYSTEAFFGQGTRLTVV.

Turning to this clone: Other nucleotide sequences from this sample produce the same CDR3. This chain uses TRBV9 with TRBJ1-1; no reliable D call. The V gene's germline CDR1 is SGDLS and CDR2 YYNGEE. The CDR3 covers 14 residues. V gave up 0 bases and J gave up 0 bases, with 6 bases separating them. CDR3 protein: CASSVGGMNTEAFF. The CDR3 coding sequence is TGTGCCAGCAGCGTAGGTGGCATGAACACTGAAGCTTTCTTT. Full variable domain (remainder filled in from reference TRBV9 and TRBJ1-1): DSGVTQTPKHLITATGQRVTLRCSPRSGDLSVYWYQQSLDQGLQFLIQYYNGEERAKGNILERFSAQQFPDLHSELNLSSLELGDSALYFCASSVGGMNTEAFFGQGTRLTVV.

The CDR3 bases are TGTGCCAGCAGCCCTATTGGGGACACCAGATACTACGAGCAGTACTTC. This encodes CASSPIGDTRYYEQYF. The V call is TRBV13, the J call TRBJ2-7; a possible D gene is TRBD1 (6 bases). Germline values: CDR1 PRHDT, CDR2 FYEKMQ (reference sequence). The CDR3 covers 16 residues. V was pared by 5 bases and J by 3 bases, with 20 bases between.

The chain employs TRBV7-6 and TRBJ1-3; perhaps TRBD1 as D (6 bases). The germline V and J ends were trimmed by 7 bases and 4 bases, with 17 bases remaining between them. CDR1 is SGHVS and CDR2 is FNYEAQ in the germline V gene. The CDR3 has 15 residues. The CDR3 DNA follows: TGTGCCAGCACCCCAACAGGGAGCTCGGGAAACACCATATATTTT. Protein product: CASTPTGSSGNTIYF.

The count of this clone is one. The chain has TRBV7-9 and TRBJ2-7, with TRBD2 matching 8 bases. In germline, CDR1 is SEHNR, CDR2 FQNEAQ (reference sequence). This CDR3 is 13 amino acids long. V lost 10 bases, J lost 1 base, and 6 bases stayed unmatched. The CDR3 nucleotides are TGTGCCACCTCGACTAGCGCATCCTACGAGCAGTACTTC. This encodes CATSTSASYEQYF.

This chain joins TRBV11-2 and TRBJ2-2; 10 bases match TRBD2. CDR1 SGHAT and CDR2 FQNNGV come from the germline V gene. V gave up 4 bases and J gave up 0 bases; unmatched junction bases: 5. The CDR3 spans 17 residues. The CDR3 protein is CASSSRTSGSNTGELFF. The CDR3 nucleotides are TGTGCCAGCAGCTCGCGGACTAGCGGATCGAACACCGGGGAGCTGTTTTTT.

The V call is TRBV28, the J call TRBJ2-5, with 9 bases that match TRBD1. CDR1 MDHEN and CDR2 SYDVKM come from the germline V gene. After removal of 4 bases from V and 3 bases from J, the junction contained 12 bases not matched to a gene. CDR3 length equals 17 residues. CDR3 nucleotides: TGTGCCAGCAGTTCCTTCCAACAGGGGGCGGTTGAAGAGACCCAGTACTTC. It is translated as CASSSFQQGAVEETQYF.

The V gene is TRBV7-2, the J gene TRBJ2-5; the D is unclear. The V end lost 6 bases, the J end lost 5 bases, and 22 bases lay between the germline ends. This CDR3 contains 16 residues. Germline loops: CDR1 SGHTA, CDR2 FQGNSA. Here the CDR3 DNA reads TGTGCCAGCAGTCTCCTCCTTTTTGGGTTACCGGAGACCCAGTACTTC. Translated: CASSLLLFGLPETQYF.

The chain carries TRBV4-3 and TRBJ1-1, with 8 bases matching TRBD1. V gave up 4 bases and J gave up 2 bases; unmatched junction bases: 9. The CDR3 is made up of 16 amino acids. Germline CDR1 LGHNA, CDR2 YSLEER. The CDR3 loop is CASSRKGDRPNTEAFF. The CDR3 DNA reads as TGCGCCAGCAGCCGAAAAGGGGACAGGCCAAACACTGAAGCTTTCTTT.

The rearrangement joins TRBV15 to TRBJ2-1; TRBD1 is a possible D gene (5 bases). Germline values: CDR1 LNHNV, CDR2 YYDKDF (reference sequence). Trimming pared 2 bases from V and 7 bases from J, leaving 18 bases between. This CDR3 contains 16 residues. CDR3 protein: CATSRSTDDLKNEQFF. DNA of the CDR3: TGTGCCACCAGCAGATCGACAGACGATCTAAAGAATGAGCAGTTCTTC.